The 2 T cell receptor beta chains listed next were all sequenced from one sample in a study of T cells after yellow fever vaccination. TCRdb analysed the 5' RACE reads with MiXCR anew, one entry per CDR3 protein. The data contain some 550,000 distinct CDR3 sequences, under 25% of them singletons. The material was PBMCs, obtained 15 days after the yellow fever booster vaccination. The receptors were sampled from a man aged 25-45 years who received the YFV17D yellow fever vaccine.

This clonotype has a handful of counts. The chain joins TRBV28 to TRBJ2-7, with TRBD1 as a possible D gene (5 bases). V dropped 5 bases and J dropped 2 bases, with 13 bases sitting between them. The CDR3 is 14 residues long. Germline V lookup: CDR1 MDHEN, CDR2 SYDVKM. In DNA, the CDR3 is TGTGCCAGCAGTCCTCAGGGTGGGGCCTACGAGCAGTACTTC. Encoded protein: CASSPQGGAYEQYF. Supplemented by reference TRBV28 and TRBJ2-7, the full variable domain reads DVKVTQSSRYLVKRTGEKVFLECVQDMDHENMFWYRQDPGLGLRLIYFSYDVKMKEKGDIPEGYSVSREKKERFSLILESASTNQTSMYLCASSPQGGAYEQYFGPGTRLTVT.

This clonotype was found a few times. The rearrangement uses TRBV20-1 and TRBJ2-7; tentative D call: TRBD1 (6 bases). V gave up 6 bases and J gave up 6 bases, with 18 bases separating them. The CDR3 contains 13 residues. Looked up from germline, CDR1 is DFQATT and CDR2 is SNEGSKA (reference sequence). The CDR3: CSARGPLVGEQYF. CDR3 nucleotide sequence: TGCAGTGCCAGGGGTCCTCTTGTCGGCGAGCAGTACTTC.